This record concerns one T cell receptor beta chain sequence. The antigen remains unidentified. Germline assignment: CDR1 MNHEY and CDR2 SMNVEV (reference sequence). The CDR3 spans 14 residues. J was trimmed by 5 bases and V by 4 bases; bases with no gene match: 3. The primer mix had 60 Vbeta and 13 Jbeta primers. Generated by immunoSEQ multiplex PCR, the TCRdb table keeps only in-frame clones and is missing some. Of 200,000 to 250,000 clones listed, 76% are singletons. The data were obtained in a study of cytomegalovirus exposure and HLA in healthy donors. Findings and caveats of the study: At a 0.05 false discovery rate, a later analysis found approximately 15,000 TCR beta sequences to be associated with HLA alleles. Some V segments could not be told apart, so they were left out, TRBV6-2 and TRBV6-3 among them. A missense variant in DCLRE1C was later tied to TCR beta V- and J-gene trimming.

The origin of this receptor is a man younger than 35 in good health and CMV-seronegative. Sequencing was performed on PBMCs. The chain carries TRBV27 and TRBJ2-3; 10 positions agree with TRBD1. The CDR3 bases are TGTGCCAGCAGTTGGACAGGGGGGAGAGATACGCAGTATTTT. Translating gives CASSWTGGRDTQYF.